This is a list of T cell receptor beta chains from one sample in a study of immune evolution from preneoplasia to lung adenocarcinoma. TCRdb's copy holds only in-frame clones and misses some; the assay was immunoSEQ multiplex PCR. The profile shows 3,500 to 4,500 clones, 65% to 90% of them singletons. The sequencing sample was made of FFPE invasive lung adenocarcinoma tissue. These receptors originate from a person aged 45 to 59 with lung adenocarcinoma. The CDR3 runs from the conserved cysteine through the conserved F or W.

CDR3aa | v_gene
CASSIAGTNSYEQYF | TRBV5-1
CASSTTTGVDSYEQYF | TRBV28
CASRRTSGVAHYNEQFF | TRBV28
CASSSPLSYEQYF | TRBV27
CASSLGHRTDTQYF | TRBV11-2
CASSPDRNYGYTF | TRBV5-1
CASSPASGLAGGPSGYEQYF | TRBV28
CASSRPLTGGVRTEAFF | TRBV5-6
CASSLSSFTGELFF | TRBV5-1
CASSPRQAYNEQFF | TRBV18
CASHPESSNQPQHF | TRBV2
CASSWDRTNTGELFF | TRBV6-1
CASRLQGVANYGYTF | TRBV5-4
CAWSRTEGSSGYTF | TRBV30
CASSWGARQTYEQYF | TRBV27
CASSLQAEGTYGYTF | TRBV28
CASRVGGPGNTEAFF | TRBV6-5
CASSDQETQYF | TRBV7-6
CASSFLRAFSTDTQYF | TRBV7-8
CASSSQTGNYGYTF | TRBV28
CATSRGTQSYEQYF | TRBV15
CASSPTGGQGAYEQYF | TRBV5-4
CASSVLEIGSDTQYF | TRBV9
CSVERGGSTDTQYF | TRBV29-1
CASSPSKAGELFF | TRBV11-2
CAISGTSDFTDTQYF | TRBV10-3